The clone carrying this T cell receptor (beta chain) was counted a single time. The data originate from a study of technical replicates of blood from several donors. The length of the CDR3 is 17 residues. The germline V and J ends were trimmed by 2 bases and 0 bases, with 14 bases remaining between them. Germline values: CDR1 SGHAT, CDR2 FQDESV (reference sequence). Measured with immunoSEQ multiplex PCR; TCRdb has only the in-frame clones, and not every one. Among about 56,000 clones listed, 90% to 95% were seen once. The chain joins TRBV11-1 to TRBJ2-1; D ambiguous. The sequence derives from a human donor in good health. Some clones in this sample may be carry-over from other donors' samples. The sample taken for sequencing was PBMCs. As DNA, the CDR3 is TGTGCCAGCAGCTTAATCATGGAGACTCGCTCCTACAATGAGCAGTTCTTC. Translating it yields CASSLIMETRSYNEQFF.